The present T cell receptor (beta chain) was sequenced within a study of memory CD4+ T cells and cytomegalovirus serostatus. Study information: Healthy Belgian adult donors included nine or ten CMV-positive and some 25 CMV-negative people. Study-level points and caveats: CD4+ memory repertoires contained 67 of 164 reported CMV TCRbeta sequences.

Regarding this clone: The antigen is undetermined.

The sort gate was single viable CD3+CD4+CD8-CD45RO+ cells for memory CD4+ T cells. This CDR3 has 13 residues. V was cut by 6 bases and J by 7 bases, with 10 bases left in between. Germline assignment: CDR1 LNHDA and CDR2 SQIVND (reference sequence). TCRdb's table, derived via immunoSEQ multiplex PCR, lists solely in-frame clones and lacks some. The table has about 56,000 clones, about 80% seen once. The chain couples TRBV19 to TRBJ1-6, with D maybe TRBD1 (5 bases). This clonotype was obtained from an adult in good health and CMV-seronegative. The specimen sequenced was memory CD4+ T cells from blood. The CDR3 DNA is TGTGCCAGTAGAGGGACCCGCAATTCACCCCTCCACTTT. Translation: CASRGTRNSPLHF.